This entry is about one TCR beta chain. The target antigen is unknown. These data come from a study of shared clonotypes between healthy human individuals. Study-level findings and limits: Some naive CD4 clonotypes, around 5%, turned up in common across a handful of donors.

The germline gives CDR1 MDHEN, CDR2 SYDVKM. V trimming: 1 base; J trimming: 8 bases; junction bases outside the gene matches: 5. CDR3 size: 14 residues. Profiled with immunoSEQ multiplex PCR; TCRdb holds only in-frame clones, not every one. The sample includes roughly 660,000 clones, around 91% seen only once; the top ten take 34%. The clonotype was recovered from a young man in good health. Some clones in this sample may be carry-over from other donors' samples. The sequenced sample was memory CD8+ T cells from PBMCs. Sample subset: CD45RO+ cells pooled with CCR7-negative TemRA cells. This rearrangement joins TRBV28 to TRBJ1-1, with 9 nucleotides matching TRBD1. CDR3: CASSLYPGQGEAFF. CDR3 nucleotide sequence: TGTGCCAGCAGTTTATACCCGGGACAGGGCGAAGCTTTCTTT.